The clone carrying this TCR beta chain was picked up many times. The antigen is unknown. These data come from a study of CD8 T cells in ankylosing spondylitis. Study-wide results and limits: Peripheral blood samples showed relatively rare disease-linked clones, and these clones were CD8+.

Trimming cost V 5 bases and J 1 base; bases outside gene matches: 7. The germline CDR1 and CDR2 sequences are KGHSH and LQKENI. This CDR3 is 16 amino acids long. TCRdb ran MiXCR on the 5' RACE reads and lists one entry per CDR3 protein. The sample carries approximately 240,000 distinct CDR3 sequences, about 24% recorded once. The rearrangement uses TRBV18 and TRBJ1-5; 8 bases map to TRBD1. The sequencing sample was made of blood, either unsorted or a sorted T cell fraction (not recorded which). This clonotype was sampled from a male donor with ankylosing spondylitis or in good health (not recorded which). In DNA, the CDR3 is TGTGCCAGCTCAAGGCAGGGGGCAGGGAGCAATCAGCCCCAGCATTTT. This translates into CASSRQGAGSNQPQHF.